These 28 T cell receptor beta chains came from one sample sequenced in a study of blood T cell repertoires in COVID-19. The protocol was immunoSEQ multiplex PCR, while the TCRdb copy is restricted to in-frame clones and leaves out a portion. The sample includes about 140,000 clones, roughly 90% of them seen just once. Sequencing was performed on peripheral blood. All receptors derive from a man aged 50-60 years with active or convalescent COVID-19.

This chain uses TRBV19 with TRBJ2-4, with 14 bases matching TRBD2. CDR3 length: 17 residues. Germline loops: CDR1 LNHDA, CDR2 SQIVND (reference sequence). The ends lost 4 bases at V and 6 bases at J; junction bases unmatched: 8. The CDR3 nucleotides read TGTGCCAGTAGTAAGACTAGCGGGAGGGCCGGTACAAACATTCAGTACTTC. The encoded protein is CASSKTSGRAGTNIQYF.

The rearrangement joins TRBV10-3 to TRBJ2-7, with 9 bases lining up with TRBD1. The CDR3 spans 15 residues. Germline V lookup: CDR1 ENHRY, CDR2 SYGVKD. V lost 4 bases to trimming and J lost 3 bases; unmatched junction nucleotides: 7. The CDR3 DNA sequence: TGTGCCATCAGTGGGGGACAGGGCGAAAACTACGAGCAGTACTTC. Its protein is CAISGGQGENYEQYF.

V is TRBV12-3 or TRBV12-4 and J is TRBJ1-3; D ambiguous. Trimming took 3 bases from V and 0 from J, leaving 3 bases between them. This CDR3 region has 13 residues. CDR3 region: CASSFGSGNTIYF. For the CDR3, the DNA is TGTGCCAGCAGTTTCGGCTCTGGAAACACCATATATTTT.

This rearrangement joins TRBV24-1 to TRBJ2-1, with D possibly matching TRBD2 (6 bases). The CDR3 contains 15 residues. Germline-derived CDR1 and CDR2 are KGHDR and SFDVKD. Trimming removed 4 bases at V and 4 bases at J, with 13 bases between. The CDR3 nucleotides read TGTGCCACCAGTGACCAACGCGGGGCTTACAATGAGCAGTTCTTC. This gives the protein CATSDQRGAYNEQFF.

Points on this clone: Other DNA sequences within the sample encode an identical CDR3. The chain employs TRBV9 and TRBJ1-6; tentative D call: TRBD1 (5 bases). Germline V lookup: CDR1 SGDLS, CDR2 YYNGEE. V shed 0 bases and J shed 10 bases, with 8 bases lying between them. The CDR3 loop spans 13 amino acids. The CDR3 DNA follows: TGTGCCAGCAGCGTAGGGGGCCGGTCACCCCTCCACTTT. Its translation is CASSVGGRSPLHF.

This clone was counted between two and nine times. V is TRBV28 and J is TRBJ1-6; D is perhaps TRBD1 (5 bases). The germline gives CDR1 MDHEN, CDR2 SYDVKM. Between the trimmed V and J ends, which lost 1 base and 12 bases, there was a span of 7 bases. The CDR3 runs 12 residues. CDR3 DNA sequence: TGTGCCAGCAGTTTATTGGGGCTACCCCTCCACTTT. It specifies CASSLLGLPLHF.

The chain links TRBV5-8 to TRBJ2-3; TRBD2 matches at 7 bases. The length of the CDR3 is 16 residues. Germline loops: CDR1 SGHTS, CDR2 YDEGEE. The trim removed 4 bases at V and 0 bases at J, leaving 8 bases unmatched. CDR3: CASSREGTASTDTQYF. The CDR3 coding sequence is TGTGCCAGCAGCAGGGAGGGGACTGCTAGCACAGATACGCAGTATTTT.

The rearrangement joins TRBV25-1 to TRBJ2-1; D unclear. The CDR3 totals 15 residues. The germline V gene encodes CDR1 MGHDK and CDR2 SYGVNS. Trimming stripped 2 bases from V and 0 bases from J, with 8 bases between. In DNA, the CDR3 is TGTGCCAGCAGTGAAATCCTACCCTCCTACAATGAGCAGTTCTTC. It translates to CASSEILPSYNEQFF.

The rearrangement uses TRBV18 and TRBJ1-4; D unclear. Trimming shortened V by 5 bases and J by 7 bases, and 8 bases separated the two germline ends. CDR1 is KGHSH and CDR2 is LQKENI in the germline V gene. The CDR3 length is 12 residues. For the CDR3, the DNA is TGTGCCAGCTCAATCTCTCGTGAAAAACTGTTTTTT. Amino acids: CASSISREKLFF.

The chain employs TRBV28 and TRBJ2-7, with 7 positions matching TRBD2. V was pared by 4 bases and J by 2 bases, with 8 bases of the junction left unmatched. The V gene's germline CDR1 is MDHEN and CDR2 SYDVKM. This CDR3 region has 15 residues. CDR3 loop: CASSSPGEGPYEQYF. CDR3 nucleotides: TGTGCCAGCAGTTCCCCGGGGGAGGGGCCCTACGAGCAGTACTTC. Using reference TRBV28 and TRBJ2-7 for the parts outside the CDR3, the full variable domain is DVKVTQSSRYLVKRTGEKVFLECVQDMDHENMFWYRQDPGLGLRLIYFSYDVKMKEKGDIPEGYSVSREKKERFSLILESASTNQTSMYLCASSSPGEGPYEQYFGPGTRLTVT.

The chain employs TRBV28 and TRBJ2-3; tentatively, D is TRBD1 (5 bases). Between the trimmed V and J ends, which lost 2 bases and 2 bases, there was a span of 14 bases. Germline V gene lookup returns CDR1 MDHEN and CDR2 SYDVKM. The CDR3 has 16 residues. The DNA for the CDR3 is TGTGCCAGCAGTTTAGGCGTAACAGGTAACACAGATACGCAGTATTTT. Protein product: CASSLGVTGNTDTQYF.

The CDR3 protein is CSVKFTGRETQYF. The CDR3 DNA reads as TGCAGCGTTAAATTCACAGGGCGGGAGACCCAGTACTTC. The chain combines TRBV29-1 with TRBJ2-5, with D tentatively TRBD1 (6 bases). This CDR3 has 13 residues. The germline V and J ends were trimmed by 5 bases and 5 bases, with 15 bases remaining between them. CDR1 SQVTM and CDR2 ANQGSEA come from the germline V gene.

The J gene is TRBJ2-7, the V gene TRBV5-6; D might be TRBD2 (5 bases). V was pared by 2 bases and J by 5 bases, with 20 bases between. Germline lookup yields CDR1 SGHDT and CDR2 YYEEEE. The CDR3 has 16 residues. CDR3 DNA: TGTGCCAGCAGCTTATACGACTATCGGGAAAACAACGAGCAGTACTTC. Translation: CASSLYDYRENNEQYF.

The chain uses TRBV4-3 and TRBJ2-1, with 12 bases fitting TRBD2. The V segment lost 0 bases and the J segment 6 bases; nucleotides outside the gene matches: 6. Germline V gives CDR1 LGHNA, CDR2 YSLEER. The CDR3 totals 17 residues. CDR3 in amino acids: CASSQDLATSGSNEQFF. As DNA, the CDR3 is TGCGCCAGCAGCCAAGATTTGGCGACTAGCGGGAGCAATGAGCAGTTCTTC.

The J gene is TRBJ2-1, the V gene TRBV5-1; 7 bases are a match to TRBD1. Germline V lookup: CDR1 SGHRS, CDR2 YFSETQ. V trimming: 4 bases; J trimming: 0 bases; junction bases outside the gene matches: 4. The CDR3 extends over 15 amino acids. CDR3 sequence reads: CASSRGQSSYNEQFF. The CDR3 DNA is TGCGCCAGCAGCAGGGGACAGAGCTCCTACAATGAGCAGTTCTTC.

V is TRBV11-2 and J is TRBJ2-1; 9 nucleotides line up with TRBD2. With 5 bases clipped from V and 7 bases from J, the junction kept 12 bases outside the gene matches. This CDR3 has 16 amino acids. Germline V lookup: CDR1 SGHAT, CDR2 FQNNGV. DNA for the CDR3: TGTGCCAGCAGCCCCCGGACTAGCGTGGTGGTGAATGAGCAGTTCTTC. Protein product: CASSPRTSVVVNEQFF.

This chain joins TRBV2 and TRBJ1-2; D is possibly TRBD1 (6 bases). This CDR3 is built from 14 residues. Germline assignment: CDR1 SNHLY and CDR2 FYNNEI. V was cut by 5 bases and J by 4 bases, with 14 bases left in between. The CDR3 DNA sequence: TGTGCCAGCAGTTCTACAGGGCAAACCTATGGCTACACCTTC. It specifies CASSSTGQTYGYTF.

This chain uses TRBV24-1 with TRBJ2-5; 10 nucleotides match TRBD1. The CDR3 contains 15 residues. J was trimmed by 4 bases and V by 3 bases; bases with no gene match: 4. Germline V CDR1 and CDR2: KGHDR, SFDVKD. CDR3 coding DNA: TGTGCCACCAGTGATCGACAGGGGGCGGGAGAGACCCAGTACTTC. Translation: CATSDRQGAGETQYF.

Only a few counts were recorded for this clone. V is TRBV6-2 or TRBV6-3 and J is TRBJ1-1; maybe TRBD1 (5 bases). Trimming took off 5 bases at V and 10 bases at J, with 14 bases between the two ends. The CDR3 extends over 12 amino acids. The germline gives CDR1 MNHEY, CDR2 SVGEGT. CDR3 region: CASSIARGVAFF. CDR3 DNA sequence: TGTGCCAGCAGTATCGCCCGGGGGGTAGCTTTCTTT.

This chain uses TRBV19 with TRBJ1-6; perhaps TRBD1 as D (5 bases). The germline V gene encodes CDR1 LNHDA and CDR2 SQIVND (reference sequence). The V gene lost 1 base and the J gene lost 6 bases, with 13 bases spanning the gap. The CDR3 is 16 amino acids. CDR3 in amino acids: CASSIGGTRINSPLHF. The DNA of the CDR3 is TGTGCCAGTAGTATAGGGGGCACAAGGATTAATTCACCCCTCCACTTT.

V usage is TRBV6-2 or TRBV6-3 and J usage is TRBJ2-1; 10 bases match TRBD2. V dropped 7 bases and J dropped 6; count of bases not matched to a gene: 9. This CDR3 comprises 15 residues. The germline V gene has CDR1 MNHEY and CDR2 SVGEGT. The CDR3 sequence: CASIPGLAEVNEQFF. As DNA, the CDR3 is TGTGCCAGCATCCCTGGACTAGCGGAGGTCAATGAGCAGTTCTTC.

The chain couples TRBV14 to TRBJ1-3, with D unresolved. The CDR3 extends over 15 amino acids. Between the trimmed V and J ends, which lost 1 base and 8 bases, there was a span of 15 bases. Germline CDR1 and CDR2: SGHDN and FVKESK. The CDR3 sequence: CASSQGGSWGDTIYF. The CDR3 DNA reads as TGTGCCAGCAGCCAAGGAGGGAGCTGGGGAGACACCATATATTTT.

The chain recombines TRBV18 with TRBJ1-2; D call uncertain. There are 13 residues in the CDR3. Germline CDR1 and CDR2: KGHSH and LQKENI. The germline V and J ends were trimmed by 2 bases and 3 bases, with 7 bases remaining between them. In DNA form, the CDR3 reads TGTGCCAGCTCACCAGAACGGGACTATGGCTACACCTTC. Translating it yields CASSPERDYGYTF.

This clone appeared once. The chain is built from TRBV6-5 and TRBJ2-7; 12 nucleotides match TRBD2. The CDR3 contains 16 residues. The germline V gene encodes CDR1 MNHEY and CDR2 SVGAGI. With V trimmed by 2 bases and J by 4 bases, 6 bases remained unmatched. Written as DNA, the CDR3 is TGTGCCAGCAGTTACGGAAGACTAGCGGGAGCTTACGAGCAGTACTTC. Its translation is CASSYGRLAGAYEQYF.

The CDR3 loop is CASSQGQGTHYEQYF. CDR3 nucleotide sequence: TGTGCCAGCAGTCAGGGTCAGGGAACCCACTACGAGCAGTACTTC. V and J are TRBV5-4 and TRBJ2-7; tentatively, D is TRBD1 (5 bases). Germline CDR1 SGHNT, CDR2 YYREEE (reference sequence). This CDR3 has 15 residues. V lost 5 bases and J lost 3, with 18 bases in between.

The J gene is TRBJ2-1, the V gene TRBV5-1; 15 bases agree with TRBD2. J gave up 7 bases and V 4 bases, and 6 bases lay outside the gene matches. Germline CDR1 reads SGHRS; CDR2 reads YFSETQ. The CDR3 covers 16 residues. The CDR3 DNA reads as TGCGCCAGCAGCCGAGCCGGGACTAGCGGGAGGAATGAGCAGTTCTTC. The encoded protein is CASSRAGTSGRNEQFF.

This chain connects TRBV30 to TRBJ1-5, with D unclear. The CDR3 extends over 17 amino acids. Per the germline V gene, CDR1 is GTSNPN and CDR2 is SVGIG (reference sequence). The V end lost 0 bases, the J end lost 2 bases, and 17 bases lay between the germline ends. The CDR3 loop reads CAWSVTNLLNGNQPQHF. CDR3 nucleotide sequence: TGTGCCTGGAGTGTCACAAACCTTCTTAATGGCAATCAGCCCCAGCATTTT.

This CDR3 is CASSFGRGNTIYF. The DNA of the CDR3 is TGTGCCAGCAGTTTCGGCAGGGGAAACACCATATATTTT. The rearrangement joins TRBV27 to TRBJ1-3; D not certain. V was shortened by 3 bases and J by 4 bases, with 7 bases between the two germline ends. Germline-derived CDR1 and CDR2 are MNHEY and SMNVEV (reference sequence). CDR3 length: 13 amino acids.